The T cell receptor (beta chain) described here comes from a study of HIV-infected children after antiretroviral therapy interruption (dated by TCRdb to the late 2010s). About the investigation overall: Eight children were included: four on planned treatment interruption and four on continuous treatment, all with CD4+ count above 500 and viral load below 50 copies/ml. The interruption group had a median age of about 8.8 years, and the continuous treatment group had a median age of about 8 years. Most participating children had recorded exposure to EBV and CMV. For the interruption arm, samples were taken at week 0, at week 12, at the end of interruption (week 24 or 48), and roughly 3 years after the study ended. For the continuous-treatment arm, samples from the corresponding weeks 0, 48 and 150 were analyzed. TCR repertoires were compared between children on planned treatment interruption and children on continuous antiretroviral treatment, alongside thymic output measurements.

What the study reported, not specific to this receptor: The sorted CD45RA+ naive cells might contain minor non-naive CD45RA+ populations, such as EMRA or stem memory cells. The small number of patients is a limitation of the study, so the data should be interpreted with caution. An increase in the naive CD4+ Gini coefficient was observed by the end of treatment interruption, suggesting clonal expansion, and a return to baseline was observed by 3 years. In naive CD4+ repertoires of PTI patients, reduced CDR3 sharing between time points was observed after interruption began, whereas many sequences were found to be shared between end of interruption and 3 years later.

This clonotype appeared many times. This clone's antigen is unknown. Per-base quality was not reported, and no clone a single base away is much larger than it. V is pruned by 4 bases and J by 4 bases, leaving 6 bases of the junction without a gene match. CDR3 length: 14 amino acids, cysteine to phenylalanine. The entry retains the CDR3 DNA only, 42 bases that are in frame from base 1. Libraries were built with 3' RACE. To correct PCR amplification bias, TCR libraries were generated from RNA with a 3' RACE protocol that used unique molecular identifiers. Amplicon libraries were pooled in groups of up to 12 and sequenced on an Illumina MiSeq using v2 2x250 paired-end chemistry. On the study's bioinformatics: Decombinator was used to process the reads, assigning V and J genes and CDR3 and applying barcode-based correction of errors and PCR bias. Repertoires were subsampled to equal depth before Gini coefficient calculation using the R ineq package. Three approaches were used to assess CDR3 similarity: GLIPH, Hamming distance and a shared triplet metric. TCRdb trimmed public reads at Q25 via fastp, called clones via MiXCR and kept in-frame beta chains. Rows merge per CDR3 protein into single entries with the most common DNA and genes. The V and J calls were determined by TCRdb, not by the authors. The sample has more than 85,000 distinct CDR3 sequences on record, about 6.9% of them singletons. The ten largest clones take up about 1.1% of the sample.

The intended sense of this specimen's treatment or condition label: PENTA 11 planned treatment interruption arm or continuous ART arm. Children from the United Kingdom aged 2 to 15 years who had been given at least three-drug ART for at least 24 weeks were enrolled as participants. The study required cryopreserved PBMCs containing at least 5 million viable cells, and a handful of candidate patients were excluded because of low viable PBMC yield. Using a FACSAria III cell sorter, naive CD4+ CD45RA+ CD45RO- T cells were FACS-sorted out of thawed PBMCs. The sorted cells were fixed, and RNA was then extracted with the RNeasy FFPE kit and afterward with the RNeasy Micro kit.

Rearrangement joined TRBV23-1 to TRBJ2-5, and 7 junctional nucleotides match TRBD2. TRBV23-1 has ORF status, its function being uncertain. The sequence derives from a pool of human donors with HIV. Sample: CD45RA+ CD4+ T cells from PBMCs, pooled from several time points, taken from a donor given antiretroviral therapy, either interrupted or continuous. The cell subset or site label of this sample denotes: naive CD4+ CD45RA+ CD45RO- T cells. The CDR3 protein is CASSPAGVGETQYF. The DNA sequence follows: TGCGCCAGCAGTCCGGCGGGGGTTGGAGAGACCCAGTACTTC.